A selection of T cell receptor beta chains follows, all from one sample in a study of shared clonotypes between healthy human individuals. TCRdb's table, derived via immunoSEQ multiplex PCR, lists solely in-frame clones and lacks some. The data contain approximately 620,000 clones, 95% to 98% of them seen just once; the ten biggest clones take up around 0.057%. Sequencing was carried out using naive CD4+ T cells sorted from blood. These receptors were collected from a woman under 40 in good health. Both conserved end residues are part of each CDR3. D genes are given only for firm matches.

len: 12; d_gene: -; v_gene: TRBV27; j_gene: TRBJ2-5; CDR3aa: CATHGGSETQYF; CDR3nt: TGTGCCACCCATGGAGGGTCGGAGACCCAGTACTTC
len: 16; d_gene: TRBD2; v_gene: TRBV27; j_gene: TRBJ2-7; CDR3aa: CASSLPGLAGAYEQYF; CDR3nt: TGTGCCAGCAGTTTACCCGGACTAGCGGGGGCCTACGAGCAGTACTTC
len: 15; d_gene: TRBD2; v_gene: TRBV7-9; j_gene: TRBJ2-5; CDR3aa: CASSLGGSGEETQYF; CDR3nt: TGTGCCAGCAGCTTGGGCGGGAGCGGAGAAGAGACCCAGTACTTC
len: 13; d_gene: TRBD1; v_gene: TRBV5-1; j_gene: TRBJ1-2; CDR3aa: CASNRGNNYGYTF; CDR3nt: TGCGCCAGCAACAGGGGAAATAACTATGGCTACACCTTC
len: 18; d_gene: TRBD1; v_gene: TRBV18; j_gene: TRBJ2-2; CDR3aa: CASSPNGQGAPGTGELFF; CDR3nt: TGTGCCAGCTCACCAAACGGACAGGGGGCGCCGGGCACCGGGGAGCTGTTTTTT
len: 14; d_gene: TRBD1; v_gene: TRBV14; j_gene: TRBJ1-2; CDR3aa: CASRMTGQGGGYTF; CDR3nt: TGTGCCAGCAGGATGACAGGACAGGGAGGAGGCTACACCTTC
len: 16; d_gene: -; v_gene: TRBV27; j_gene: TRBJ2-5; CDR3aa: CASSPDSTRVRVTQYF; CDR3nt: TGTGCCAGCAGTCCCGATAGCACCAGGGTCAGGGTGACCCAGTACTTC
len: 13; d_gene: -; v_gene: TRBV28; j_gene: TRBJ2-5; CDR3aa: CASSLRGKRTQYF; CDR3nt: TGTGCCAGCAGTTTGAGGGGCAAGAGAACCCAGTACTTC
len: 13; d_gene: TRBD2; v_gene: TRBV2; j_gene: TRBJ2-7; CDR3aa: CASSGAGAYEQYF; CDR3nt: TGTGCCAGCAGTGGAGCGGGAGCCTACGAGCAGTACTTC
len: 14; d_gene: -; v_gene: TRBV6-7; j_gene: TRBJ2-7; CDR3aa: CASSQGLSNYEQYF; CDR3nt: TGTGCCAGCAGCCAGGGACTCAGCAACTACGAGCAGTACTTC
len: 14; d_gene: TRBD1; v_gene: TRBV2; j_gene: TRBJ1-5; CDR3aa: CASSGQGGDQPQHF; CDR3nt: TGTGCCAGCAGTGGACAGGGAGGAGATCAGCCCCAGCATTTT
len: 13; d_gene: TRBD1; v_gene: TRBV29-1; j_gene: TRBJ2-5; CDR3aa: CSERTGKGETQYF; CDR3nt: TGCAGCGAACGGACAGGGAAGGGAGAGACCCAGTACTTC
len: 10; d_gene: -; v_gene: TRBV20-1; j_gene: TRBJ2-7; CDR3aa: CSASKYEQYF; CDR3nt: TGCAGTGCTAGTAAGTACGAGCAGTACTTC
len: 16; d_gene: TRBD2; v_gene: TRBV6-6; j_gene: TRBJ2-3; CDR3aa: CASSNPSGLLTDTQYF; CDR3nt: TGTGCCAGCAGTAACCCTAGCGGACTACTCACAGATACGCAGTATTTT
len: 12; d_gene: TRBD1; v_gene: TRBV29-1; j_gene: TRBJ1-1; CDR3aa: CSVRTGAGEAFF; CDR3nt: TGCAGCGTGAGGACAGGCGCCGGTGAAGCTTTCTTT
len: 14; d_gene: TRBD1; v_gene: TRBV5-1; j_gene: TRBJ2-5; CDR3aa: CASSPGQGQETQYF; CDR3nt: TGCGCCAGCAGCCCCGGACAGGGACAAGAGACCCAGTACTTC